These T cell receptor beta chains were read from a single sample in a study of CD8 T cells in ankylosing spondylitis. TCRdb used MiXCR to reprocess the 5' RACE reads, holding one entry per CDR3 protein. The sample has 200,000 to 250,000 distinct CDR3 sequences, about 10% seen once; the top ten hold about 19%. Sequenced material: blood, either unsorted or a sorted T cell fraction (not recorded which). The receptors come from a male donor with ankylosing spondylitis or in good health (not recorded which). Each CDR3 is given with its conserved first and last residue.

j_call v_call cdr3_aa
TRBJ1-1 TRBV4-2 CASSRGSWAQETEAFF
TRBJ1-6 TRBV12-3/TRBV12-4 CASRRELAYNSPLHF
TRBJ1-1 TRBV24-1 CATRVRLRSSANTEAFF
TRBJ1-2 TRBV12-3/TRBV12-4 CASSMTWGYTF
TRBJ2-3 TRBV5-1 CASSVTSEVDTQYF
TRBJ2-5 TRBV6-1 CAIKRGTETQYF
TRBJ1-5 TRBV29-1 CSVGEGNQPQHF
TRBJ1-1 TRBV12-3/TRBV12-4 CASSYSTLEAFF
TRBJ2-1 TRBV7-2 CASSLGQGAANEQFF
TRBJ1-4 TRBV30 CAWHPLDSRPNEKLFF
TRBJ1-5 TRBV20-1 CSASGQPYSNQPQHF
TRBJ1-1 TRBV28 CASSLAQEHQRAFF
TRBJ1-2 TRBV7-9 CASSREGQNYGYTF
TRBJ2-3 TRBV29-1 CSASLVADTQYF
TRBJ2-2 TRBV7-2 CASSLPGQGRWTGELFF
TRBJ1-5 TRBV6-1 CASSKGQGVRNQPQHF
TRBJ2-1 TRBV6-2/TRBV6-3 CASRGTSLQGLAGQQMYNEQFF
TRBJ2-3 TRBV14 CASSQVADTQYF
TRBJ2-3 TRBV5-1 CASSLEAGPSTDTQYF
TRBJ1-1 TRBV14 CASSRWFDSAFF
TRBJ2-3 TRBV2 CASRQGSKDTQYF
TRBJ2-1 TRBV9 CASSVGSSSYNEQFF
TRBJ2-7 TRBV7-2 CASSFGLAGLYEQYF
TRBJ2-5 TRBV27 CASSYGGYQETQYF
TRBJ2-7 TRBV15 CATSSYLDEQYF
TRBJ2-2 TRBV7-9 CASSPPGNMDTGELFF
TRBJ1-3 TRBV15 CATRDRDRGHGNTIYF
TRBJ2-1 TRBV20-1 CSAPGIWTSNEQFF
TRBJ1-4 TRBV7-2 CASSPTGHFNEKLFF
TRBJ1-3 TRBV7-6 CASSLGIGSGNTIYF
TRBJ2-7 TRBV5-1 CASSIGDTPSYEQYF
TRBJ2-7 TRBV6-6 CASRRQVEQYF
TRBJ1-1 TRBV20-1 CSAREGPVNTEAFF
TRBJ2-5 TRBV14 CASSQDLLAEETQYF
TRBJ2-1 TRBV3-1 CASSQVTGGASSYNEQFF
TRBJ2-2 TRBV5-1 CASSDQTSRAGELFF
TRBJ1-2 TRBV3-1 CASSLATVAQTSYGYTF
TRBJ2-7 TRBV20-1 CSAGFSGSSYEQYF
TRBJ2-7 TRBV29-1 CSTTGTGGYEQYF
TRBJ2-5 TRBV6-1 CASSTGGAEQETQYF
TRBJ2-5 TRBV5-1 CASLDARTETQYF
TRBJ2-3 TRBV7-9 CASRSKQGTDTQYF
TRBJ2-4 TRBV5-1 CASSPVQAILGDIQYF
TRBJ1-1 TRBV6-1 CASSPRRVQAEAFF
TRBJ1-6 TRBV5-5 CASSLAGDGNSPLHF
TRBJ2-7 TRBV6-1 CASSGSGTSFYEQYF
TRBJ2-5 TRBV20-1 CSARLGLAGVQETQYF
TRBJ2-3 TRBV2 CASSEMRVLTDTQYF
TRBJ1-1 TRBV20-1 CSALRGRPGGTEAFF
TRBJ1-5 TRBV15 CATSRSGTNSNQPQHF
TRBJ2-3 TRBV7-2 CASSLASSGQMTQYF
TRBJ1-1 TRBV5-5 CASSLEGAPGTEAFF
TRBJ2-3 TRBV5-1 CASSSYMMGGTDTQYF
TRBJ2-7 TRBV7-2 CASSSGLATSYEQYF
TRBJ1-1 TRBV7-9 CASSSQEEAFF
TRBJ2-2 TRBV12-3/TRBV12-4 CASRGTGNTGELFF